A selection of T cell receptor beta chains follows, all from one sample in a study of T cell changes during pregnancy in multiple sclerosis. The data were produced by immunoSEQ multiplex PCR, yet TCRdb's version contains in-frame clones alone and is incomplete. The repertoire holds 25,000 to 35,000 clones, with 90% as singletons. Sequencing was performed on CD8+ T cells from peripheral blood mononuclear cells, taken in the second trimester of pregnancy. The receptors here all came from a female donor with multiple sclerosis, enrolled in a pregnancy study. Both conserved end residues are part of each CDR3. The D gene is left open where the match is weak. Clone size is shown for a subset of rows, as once, few, many or a class of expanded clone.

clone_size j_call v_call d_call cdr3_aa cdr3_nt
- TRBJ1-1 TRBV6-5 - CASGLTENTEAFF TGTGCCAGCGGACTGACGGAGAACACTGAAGCTTTCTTT
once TRBJ1-1 TRBV19 - CASTRTGSTEAFF TGTGCCAGTACCAGAACAGGGAGCACTGAAGCTTTCTTT
- TRBJ2-7 TRBV7-6 TRBD1 CASSLPGQPAYEQYF TGTGCCAGCAGCCTACCGGGACAGCCCGCCTACGAGCAGTACTTC
- TRBJ1-5 TRBV27 - CASSLDSSSNQPQHF TGTGCCAGCAGCCTCGACAGCTCTAGCAATCAGCCCCAGCATTTT
- TRBJ2-1 TRBV9 - CASSRLANEQFF TGTGCCAGCAGCAGATTAGCCAATGAGCAGTTCTTC
- TRBJ2-3 TRBV11-2 - CASSLPAVGPTDTQYF TGTGCCAGCAGCTTACCCGCGGTAGGCCCCACAGATACGCAGTATTTT
once TRBJ2-7 TRBV5-6 - CASSPSHFSYEQYF TGTGCCAGCAGCCCGAGTCACTTCTCCTACGAGCAGTACTTC
medium-sized TRBJ1-1 TRBV5-4 TRBD1 CASSLFRGQTEAFF TGTGCCAGCAGCTTGTTCAGGGGGCAGACTGAAGCTTTCTTT
- TRBJ2-3 TRBV7-9 TRBD2 CASSQIPLAGVGDTQYF TGTGCCAGCAGTCAAATCCCCCTAGCGGGAGTCGGAGATACGCAGTATTTT
- TRBJ2-7 TRBV29-1 - CSVGSSYEQYF TGCAGCGTCGGGAGCTCCTACGAGCAGTACTTC
- TRBJ2-3 TRBV10-3 - CAISESNRVADTQYF TGTGCCATCAGTGAGTCAAACAGGGTGGCAGATACGCAGTATTTT
- TRBJ1-2 TRBV29-1 TRBD1 CSVEDWDRVNYGYTF TGCAGCGTTGAAGATTGGGACAGGGTAAACTATGGCTACACCTTC
- TRBJ2-3 TRBV2 - CASSELTGYTDTQYF TGTGCCAGCAGTGAGCTAACGGGATACACAGATACGCAGTATTTT
- TRBJ2-4 TRBV6-1 TRBD1 CASSEESGTGGSFQYF TGTGCCAGCAGTGAAGAATCGGGGACAGGGGGCAGCTTTCAGTACTTC
- TRBJ2-1 TRBV13 TRBD2 CASSFRTSGRLGEQFF TGTGCCAGCAGCTTTCGGACTAGCGGGAGACTAGGTGAGCAGTTCTTC
once TRBJ1-1 TRBV7-6 TRBD1 CASSLGDRLSSTEAFF TGTGCCAGCAGCTTAGGGGACAGGTTGAGTTCGACTGAAGCTTTCTTT
- TRBJ2-1 TRBV7-6 TRBD2 CASSRLAGQGHEQFF TGTGCCAGCAGTCGACTAGCGGGACAGGGCCATGAGCAGTTCTTC
few TRBJ1-5 TRBV5-1 TRBD1 CASSWAGQENQPQHF TGCGCCAGCAGCTGGGCCGGACAGGAGAATCAGCCCCAGCATTTT
- TRBJ1-5 TRBV19 - CASSGLESNQPQHF TGTGCCAGTAGTGGACTGGAATCCAATCAGCCCCAGCATTTT
- TRBJ2-3 TRBV9 TRBD2 CASSEGLAEGDTQYF TGTGCCAGCAGCGAAGGACTAGCGGAAGGAGATACGCAGTATTTT
once TRBJ2-7 TRBV19 - CASSIGSLTYEQYF TGTGCCAGTAGTATAGGGAGCCTTACTTACGAGCAGTACTTC
- TRBJ2-7 TRBV27 - CASSLLGGLVEQYF TGTGCCAGCAGTTTACTTGGAGGTTTGGTCGAGCAGTACTTC
- TRBJ2-3 TRBV28 TRBD2 CASSLGTSGRPTDTQYF TGTGCCAGCAGTTTGGGGACTAGCGGGAGGCCCACAGATACGCAGTATTTT
once TRBJ1-1 TRBV12-5 - CASGSLGQNTEAFF TGTGCTAGTGGTTCTCTAGGACAGAACACTGAAGCTTTCTTT
- TRBJ1-5 TRBV4-1 - CASSQDWEGLNQPQHF TGCGCCAGCAGCCAAGATTGGGAGGGCCTCAATCAGCCCCAGCATTTT
once TRBJ2-7 TRBV18 - CASSPRSQGNEQYF TGTGCCAGCTCACCCCGTTCACAGGGCAACGAGCAGTACTTC
medium-sized TRBJ2-1 TRBV6-4 - CASSSGAYNEQFF TGTGCCAGCAGTAGCGGAGCCTACAATGAGCAGTTCTTC
- TRBJ2-1 TRBV5-5 TRBD1 CASSGDRVVDEQFF TGTGCCAGCAGTGGGGACAGGGTAGTGGATGAGCAGTTCTTC
- TRBJ2-1 TRBV6-5 TRBD2 CASRAGGLYNEQFF TGTGCCAGCAGAGCGGGAGGGCTTTACAATGAGCAGTTCTTC
- TRBJ1-2 TRBV6-5 - CASSYFGGANYGYTF TGTGCCAGCAGTTACTTCGGGGGAGCTAACTATGGCTACACCTTC
- TRBJ2-7 TRBV6-5 - CAHSPPQALTEQYF TGTGCTCATTCGCCCCCGCAGGCATTAACCGAGCAGTACTTC
- TRBJ1-1 TRBV29-1 - CSVEDPEGTEAFF TGCAGCGTTGAAGATCCGGAGGGAACTGAAGCTTTCTTT
once TRBJ1-5 TRBV27 - CASSLAVAGPQHF TGTGCCAGCAGTTTGGCTGTAGCGGGGCCCCAGCATTTT